One sample yielded the 8 T cell receptor beta chains listed below, sequenced in a study of blood T cell repertoires in COVID-19. Generated by immunoSEQ multiplex PCR, the TCRdb table keeps only in-frame clones and is missing some. The sample includes 250,000 or so clones, 85% to 90% seen only once; the top ten take 1.5% to 2%. Sequencing was performed on PBMCs or T cells enriched from blood (not recorded which). The receptors stem from a woman aged 50 to 65 who had recovered from COVID-19.

This clone was counted between two and nine times. For the CDR3, the DNA is TGTGCCAGCAGCCGTAAAGCGGGAGGGCCGTACGAGCAGTACTTC. Amino acids: CASSRKAGGPYEQYF. The chain has TRBV7-2 and TRBJ2-7; 10 bases match TRBD2. The germline gives CDR1 SGHTA, CDR2 FQGNSA. The CDR3 sequence is 15 residues long. The V gene end was trimmed by 5 bases and the J gene end by 4 bases; junction bases not matched to a gene: 8.

The chain uses TRBV10-3 and TRBJ2-1; 16 bases fit TRBD2. Looked up from germline, CDR1 is ENHRY and CDR2 is SYGVKD. The CDR3 totals 17 residues. Trimming cost V 5 bases and J 3 bases; bases outside gene matches: 4. The CDR3 nucleotides read TGTGCCATCAGTCCCGGGACTAGCGGGAGGGGCTACAATGAGCAGTTCTTC. Amino acids: CAISPGTSGRGYNEQFF.

This clone has only one observation. The chain combines TRBV7-9 with TRBJ2-1; 10 nucleotides agree with TRBD2. The CDR3 covers 16 residues. From germline, CDR1 is SEHNR and CDR2 FQNEAQ (reference sequence). Trimming at V came to 5 bases and at J to 7 bases, leaving 11 bases not matched to a gene. CDR3 coding DNA: TGTGCCAGCAGCCGTTACAGCGGGAGGGTGGGGAATGAGCAGTTCTTC. It encodes CASSRYSGRVGNEQFF.

This clone showed up just once. The rearrangement joins TRBV30 to TRBJ2-5, with a possible D match to TRBD2 (6 bases). The CDR3 contains 14 residues. Germline V gene sequence: CDR1 GTSNPN, CDR2 SVGIG (reference sequence). The V end was cut by 4 bases, the J end by 4 bases, with 16 bases between. Written as DNA, the CDR3 is TGTGCCTGGACGGTGGACTACGCCAGAGAGACCCAGTACTTC. Translated: CAWTVDYARETQYF.

This sequence joins TRBV6-2 or TRBV6-3 and TRBJ1-5, with D uncertain. The CDR3 covers 15 residues. From germline, CDR1 is MNHEY and CDR2 SVGEGT. The V end was cut by 5 bases, the J end by 3 bases, with 14 bases between. CDR3 DNA sequence: TGTGCCAGCAGTCCGGGGTGGGAGCCCAATCAGCCCCAGCATTTT. It is translated as CASSPGWEPNQPQHF.

As for this clone: Other DNA sequences in the sample encode the same CDR3. The rearrangement joins TRBV9 to TRBJ2-1, with D unresolved. Trimming took 4 bases from V and 0 from J, leaving 11 bases between them. In germline, CDR1 is SGDLS, CDR2 YYNGEE. This CDR3 has 15 amino acids. The CDR3 coding sequence is TGTGCCAGCAGCCCCCGCGGAAGCTCCTACAATGAGCAGTTCTTC. As protein: CASSPRGSSYNEQFF.

The chain is built from TRBV4-3 and TRBJ1-5; no firm D call. Germline CDR1 LGHNA, CDR2 YSLEER. Trimming took off 0 bases at V and 6 bases at J, with 6 bases between the two ends. The CDR3 covers 13 residues. DNA of the CDR3: TGCGCCAGCAGCCAAGATCTTTCTCAGCCCCAGCATTTT. Its protein is CASSQDLSQPQHF.

As DNA, the CDR3 is TGTGCCAGCAGCTCCCAAGCGGGACTTAGCACAGATACGCAGTATTTT. Its protein is CASSSQAGLSTDTQYF. The chain recombines TRBV5-8 with TRBJ2-3, with TRBD2 matching over 7 bases. Germline loops: CDR1 SGHTS, CDR2 YDEGEE. CDR3 length equals 16 residues. The ends lost 3 bases at V and 0 bases at J; junction bases unmatched: 7. The whole variable domain, remainder taken from reference TRBV5-8 and TRBJ2-3, is EAGVTQSPTHLIKTRGQQATLRCSPISGHTSVYWYQQALGLGLQFLLWYDEGEERNRGNFPPRFSGRQFPNYSSELNVNALELEDSALYLCASSSQAGLSTDTQYFGPGTRLTVL.